The next 31 T cell receptor beta chains were all read from a single sample in a study of control samples from healthy donors and cancer patients. Generated by immunoSEQ multiplex PCR, the TCRdb table keeps only in-frame clones and is missing some. This repertoire shows under 30,000 clones, almost 85% found once; its top ten account for less than 8%. The sequenced material came from PBMCs. The receptors stem from an older woman with head and neck cancer.

The chain recombines TRBV4-1 with TRBJ2-1; TRBD2 matches at 11 bases. V trimming: 3 bases; J trimming: 5 bases; junction bases outside the gene matches: 6. The germline CDR1 and CDR2 sequences are MGHRA and YSYEKL. This CDR3 comprises 16 residues. The CDR3 loop reads CASSHSGTSGNNEQFF. The CDR3 region has the DNA TGCGCCAGCAGCCACTCCGGGACTAGCGGCAACAATGAGCAGTTCTTC.

The chain combines TRBV3-1 (or the pseudogene TRBV3-2) with TRBJ1-2; a weak D match, TRBD1 (5 bases). CDR3 length: 17 amino acids. Germline loops: CDR1 LGHDT, CDR2 YNNKEL (reference sequence). V lost 0 bases, J lost 8 bases, and 22 bases lay in between. The CDR3: CASSQDRGQGSARGYTF. The CDR3 bases are TGTGCCAGCAGCCAAGATCGAGGGCAGGGTAGCGCGAGGGGCTACACCTTC.

This clone was counted a few times. This chain connects TRBV18 to TRBJ1-1; D is unresolved. The CDR3 has 15 residues. Germline V gene lookup returns CDR1 KGHSH and CDR2 LQKENI. Trimming shortened V by 2 bases and J by 3 bases, and 13 bases separated the two germline ends. CDR3 loop: CASSPFESDYTEAFF. The CDR3 DNA sequence: TGTGCCAGCTCACCATTCGAGTCAGACTACACTGAAGCTTTCTTT.

The chain has TRBV4-1 and TRBJ2-4; maybe TRBD1 (6 bases). The CDR3 is 15 amino acids. Germline CDR1 and CDR2: MGHRA and YSYEKL. Trimming took 0 bases from V and 7 from J, leaving 13 bases between them. The CDR3 loop reads CASSQDSTGENIQYF. The CDR3 bases are TGCGCCAGCAGCCAAGACTCGACAGGCGAGAACATTCAGTACTTC.

The V and J genes are TRBV9 and TRBJ2-5; 8 bases match TRBD2. In germline, CDR1 is SGDLS, CDR2 YYNGEE. V trimming: 0 bases; J trimming: 2 bases; junction bases outside the gene matches: 3. The length of the CDR3 is 15 residues. CDR3 nucleotide sequence: TGTGCCAGCAGCGTAGGGAGCGGGAGTCAAGAGACCCAGTACTTC. Its translation: CASSVGSGSQETQYF. Looking up the rest from reference TRBV9 and TRBJ2-5 gives the full variable domain: DSGVTQTPKHLITATGQRVTLRCSPRSGDLSVYWYQQSLDQGLQFLIQYYNGEERAKGNILERFSAQQFPDLHSELNLSSLELGDSALYFCASSVGSGSQETQYFGPGTRLLVL.

The chain combines TRBV2 with TRBJ1-6; D gene ambiguous. The V gene's germline CDR1 is SNHLY and CDR2 FYNNEI. The CDR3 extends over 14 amino acids. Trimming removed 3 bases from V and 9 bases from J, with 12 bases in between. The CDR3 loop reads CASSDRWEGSPLHF. The CDR3 bases are TGTGCCAGCAGTGACCGGTGGGAGGGTTCACCCCTCCACTTT.

The chain is built from TRBV6-2 or TRBV6-3 and TRBJ2-3; 7 bases agree with TRBD2. There are 14 residues in the CDR3. CDR1 is MNHEY, CDR2 SVGEGT, per germline. The junction had 6 bases not matched to a gene; V was cut back by 3 bases and J by 6 bases. CDR3 region: CASSYRVGGDTQYF. CDR3 nucleotides: TGTGCCAGCAGTTATAGGGTGGGGGGGGATACGCAGTATTTT.

J is TRBJ2-7 and V is TRBV3-1 (or the pseudogene TRBV3-2); 8 bases are shared with TRBD2. V lost 2 bases and J lost 2; bases outside the gene matches: 2. This CDR3 has 14 amino acids. From germline, CDR1 is LGHDT and CDR2 YNNKEL (reference sequence). The CDR3 spells CASSQRGGAYEQYF. Written as DNA, the CDR3 is TGTGCCAGCAGCCAACGGGGGGGCGCCTACGAGCAGTACTTC.

This clone is labeled as medium-sized. The chain recombines TRBV2 with TRBJ2-7; D uncertain. Germline-derived CDR1 and CDR2 are SNHLY and FYNNEI. CDR3 length: 10 residues. V was clipped by 7 bases and J by 7 bases, with 8 bases between them. CDR3 amino acids: CASMMGEQYF. Written as DNA, the CDR3 is TGTGCCAGCATGATGGGAGAGCAGTACTTC.

The chain is built from TRBV15 and TRBJ2-2; either TRBD1 or TRBD2 may supply D (5 bases each). The CDR3 is 15 amino acids. V gave up 0 bases and J gave up 6 bases, with 11 bases separating them. Germline V gives CDR1 LNHNV, CDR2 YYDKDF (reference sequence). CDR3 region: CATSREGLGAGELFF. The DNA of the CDR3 is TGTGCCACCAGCAGAGAGGGGTTGGGGGCCGGGGAGCTGTTTTTT.

The chain carries TRBV2 and TRBJ2-7; D remains ambiguous. Trimming removed 6 bases from V and 4 bases from J, with 7 bases in between. From germline, CDR1 is SNHLY and CDR2 FYNNEI. CDR3 length: 11 amino acids. CDR3 in DNA: TGTGCCAGCAGACGAGGTTACGAGCAGTACTTC. Protein: CASRRGYEQYF.

V is TRBV3-1 (or the pseudogene TRBV3-2) and J is TRBJ1-2; no definite D call. The CDR3 is 11 residues long. V shed 1 base and J shed 5 bases, with 2 bases lying between them. CDR1 LGHDT and CDR2 YNNKEL come from the germline V gene (reference sequence). This CDR3 is CASSQGYGYTF. In DNA, the CDR3 is TGTGCCAGCAGCCAAGGTTATGGCTACACCTTC.

Concerning this clone: The same CDR3 is also encoded by other DNA sequences in this sample. This sequence joins TRBV7-3 and TRBJ2-4; unclear D gene. This CDR3 spans 13 amino acids. V lost 3 bases to trimming and J lost 10 bases, with 13 bases between them. Germline-derived CDR1 and CDR2 are SGHTA and FQGTGA. The CDR3 bases are TGTGCCAGCAGCTTGTCAGAGCGAGAGATTCAGTACTTC. The encoded protein is CASSLSEREIQYF.

The V and J genes are TRBV19 and TRBJ1-5, with 9 bases aligning to TRBD1. This CDR3 has 13 residues. CDR1 is LNHDA and CDR2 is SQIVND in the germline V gene (reference sequence). V lost 5 bases and J lost 6; bases outside the gene matches: 2. CDR3 coding DNA: TGTGCCAGTAGTGGGACAGGGTTTCAGCCCCAGCATTTT. As protein: CASSGTGFQPQHF.

This chain joins TRBV7-9 and TRBJ1-4; TRBD1 aligns across 7 bases. The CDR3 spans 14 residues. With V trimmed by 1 base and J by 8 bases, 4 bases remained unmatched. Germline-derived CDR1 and CDR2 are SEHNR and FQNEAQ (reference sequence). The CDR3 sequence is CASSLGQGGEKLFF. In DNA form, the CDR3 reads TGTGCCAGCAGCTTAGGACAGGGAGGAGAAAAACTGTTTTTT.

This clone was observed once. The rearrangement uses TRBV5-8 and TRBJ1-1, with 8 bases identical to TRBD1. J lost 8 bases, V lost 3 bases, and 0 bases had no gene match. The CDR3 totals 11 residues. The germline V gene has CDR1 SGHTS and CDR2 YDEGEE. This chain's CDR3 is CASSWTGEAFF. Here the CDR3 DNA reads TGTGCCAGCAGCTGGACAGGGGAAGCTTTCTTT.

The chain has TRBV5-1 and TRBJ2-3, with TRBD2 matching over 7 bases. V lost 2 bases to trimming and J lost 0 bases; unmatched junction nucleotides: 3. The V gene's germline CDR1 is SGHRS and CDR2 YFSETQ. This CDR3 is 15 amino acids long. The CDR3 sequence: CASSFLAASTDTQYF. Here the CDR3 DNA reads TGCGCCAGCAGCTTTCTAGCGGCGAGCACAGATACGCAGTATTTT.

This chain joins TRBV4-3 and TRBJ2-1; 8 nucleotides align to TRBD2. CDR3 size: 16 residues. V shed 0 bases, J shed 8 bases, and the junction held 9 bases outside the gene matches. CDR1 LGHNA and CDR2 YSLEER come from the germline V gene. CDR3 amino acids: CASSQDVGTGGYEQFF. CDR3 DNA: TGCGCCAGCAGCCAAGATGTCGGGACGGGAGGGTATGAGCAGTTCTTC.

The rearrangement joins TRBV4-1 to TRBJ2-3; perhaps TRBD1 as D (6 bases). The CDR3 totals 14 residues. Germline CDR1 is MGHRA and CDR2 is YSYEKL. Trimming stripped 5 bases from V and 1 base from J, with 10 bases between. CDR3 coding DNA: TGCGCCAGCAGCAAGGGGGTGGGCACAGATACGCAGTATTTT. Its translation is CASSKGVGTDTQYF.

In its sample, this clone was seen a few times. DNA of the CDR3: TGTGCCAGCAGCTTAGATGGTAGCGGCTCCTACAATGAGCAGTTCTTC. The encoded protein is CASSLDGSGSYNEQFF. The chain carries TRBV11-3 and TRBJ2-1, with D perhaps TRBD2 (6 bases). Per germline, CDR1 SGHNT and CDR2 YENEEA. Trimming pared 0 bases from V and 0 bases from J, leaving 9 bases between. CDR3 length: 16 amino acids.

This chain uses TRBV11-3 with TRBJ2-5, with D unresolved. The CDR3 has 13 amino acids. Trimming stripped 2 bases from V and 5 bases from J, with 9 bases between. CDR1 and CDR2 from the germline V gene are SGHNT and YENEEA. CDR3 sequence (DNA): TGTGCCAGCAGCTTATCAGCCGTGGAGACCCAGTACTTC. It encodes CASSLSAVETQYF.

The chain combines TRBV19 with TRBJ1-2; D gene unclear. Trimming cost V 6 bases and J 2 bases, with 4 bases left between them. This CDR3 spans 11 amino acids. Germline V gives CDR1 LNHDA, CDR2 SQIVND (reference sequence). The CDR3 is CASRENYGYTF. CDR3 DNA sequence: TGTGCCAGTAGGGAAAACTATGGCTACACCTTC.

The chain recombines TRBV6-5 with TRBJ1-2; D ambiguous. The CDR3 loop spans 13 amino acids. The ends were cut back, 6 bases at V and 6 bases at J, with 14 bases in the middle. Germline lookup yields CDR1 MNHEY and CDR2 SVGAGI. The CDR3, as DNA: TGTGCCAGCAGGGCAGGAGTTTTCAATGGCTACACCTTC. Translated: CASRAGVFNGYTF.

The rearrangement links TRBV5-1 to TRBJ2-5; 7 bases line up with TRBD1. Germline assignment: CDR1 SGHRS and CDR2 YFSETQ. CDR3 size: 17 residues. After removal of 0 bases from V and 2 bases from J, the junction contained 10 bases not matched to a gene. CDR3 region: CASSLAGLRGRQETQYF. CDR3 coding DNA: TGCGCCAGCAGCTTGGCGGGTTTAAGGGGGCGTCAAGAGACCCAGTACTTC.

This rearrangement joins TRBV2 to TRBJ2-1, with D unresolved. Germline CDR1 and CDR2: SNHLY and FYNNEI. V lost 1 base to trimming and J lost 8 bases, with 3 bases between them. This CDR3 has 11 residues. The CDR3 reads CASSEGYEQFF. The CDR3 nucleotides read TGTGCCAGCAGTGAAGGGTATGAGCAGTTCTTC.

The gene calls are TRBV7-2 and TRBJ2-3; D possibly corresponds to TRBD2 (6 bases). Trimming removed 5 bases at V and 0 bases at J, with 21 bases between. The V gene's germline CDR1 is SGHTA and CDR2 FQGNSA. CDR3 size: 18 residues. In DNA, the CDR3 is TGTGCCAGCAGCCCTACTAGGCGGGGTCTATCTAGCACAGATACGCAGTATTTT. This sequence encodes CASSPTRRGLSSTDTQYF.

This chain links TRBV24-1 with TRBJ2-2, with D maybe TRBD1 (6 bases). CDR1 and CDR2 (germline): KGHDR, SFDVKD. Trimming left V 3 bases short and J 6 bases short, with 13 bases between. The CDR3 runs 15 residues. The CDR3 sequence: CATSDLQGLAGELFF. In DNA form, the CDR3 reads TGTGCCACCAGTGATCTACAGGGTCTTGCCGGGGAGCTGTTTTTT.

The chain joins TRBV7-2 to TRBJ2-2; D is unresolved. Between the trimmed V and J ends, which lost 0 bases and 7 bases, there was a span of 6 bases. Germline assignment: CDR1 SGHTA and CDR2 FQGNSA. The CDR3 runs 13 residues. CDR3 loop: CASSLAKVGELFF. The CDR3 DNA sequence: TGTGCCAGCAGCTTAGCGAAGGTCGGGGAGCTGTTTTTT.

V usage is TRBV20-1 and J usage is TRBJ2-3; TRBD2 is a possible D gene (5 bases). This CDR3 has 14 amino acids. V was pared by 3 bases and J by 5 bases, with 15 bases between. Germline-derived CDR1 and CDR2 are DFQATT and SNEGSKA (reference sequence). CDR3 coding DNA: TGCAGTGCTAGTCCGGGGATTCGGCTAGATACGCAGTATTTT. This translates into CSASPGIRLDTQYF.

The rearrangement uses TRBV6-5 and TRBJ2-2; TRBD2 agrees at 10 bases. J gave up 8 bases and V 2 bases, and 8 bases lay outside the gene matches. CDR3 size: 16 residues. Germline V lookup: CDR1 MNHEY, CDR2 SVGAGI. In DNA, the CDR3 is TGTGCCAGCAGTTACGATCTAGCGGGAGTGGGGGGGGAGCTGTTTTTT. Amino acids: CASSYDLAGVGGELFF.

The chain links TRBV11-3 to TRBJ1-2; a weak D match, TRBD1 (6 bases). Germline V gives CDR1 SGHNT, CDR2 YENEEA. This CDR3 comprises 15 residues. Between the trimmed V and J ends, which lost 5 bases and 2 bases, there was a span of 15 bases. CDR3 protein: CASSPRGGSNYGYTF. The CDR3 nucleotides read TGTGCCAGCAGCCCCCGAGGGGGAAGCAACTATGGCTACACCTTC. The full variable domain, its missing parts supplied by reference TRBV11-3 and TRBJ1-2, is EAGVVQSPRYKIIEKKQPVAFWCNPISGHNTLYWYLQNLGQGPELLIRYENEEAVDDSQLPKDRFSAERLKGVDSTLKIQPAELGDSAVYLCASSPRGGSNYGYTFGSGTRLTVV.